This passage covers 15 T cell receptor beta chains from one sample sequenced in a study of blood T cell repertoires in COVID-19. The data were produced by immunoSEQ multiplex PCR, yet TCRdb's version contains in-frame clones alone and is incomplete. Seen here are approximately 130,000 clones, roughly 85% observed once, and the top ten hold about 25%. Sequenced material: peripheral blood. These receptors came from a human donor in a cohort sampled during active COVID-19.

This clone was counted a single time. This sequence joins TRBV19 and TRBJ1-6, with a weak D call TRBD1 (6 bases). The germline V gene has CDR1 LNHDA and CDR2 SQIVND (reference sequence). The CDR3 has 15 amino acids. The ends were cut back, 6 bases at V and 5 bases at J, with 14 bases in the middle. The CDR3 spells CASSQTGDNNSPLHF. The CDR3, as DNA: TGTGCCAGTAGCCAGACAGGCGATAATAATTCACCCCTCCACTTT.

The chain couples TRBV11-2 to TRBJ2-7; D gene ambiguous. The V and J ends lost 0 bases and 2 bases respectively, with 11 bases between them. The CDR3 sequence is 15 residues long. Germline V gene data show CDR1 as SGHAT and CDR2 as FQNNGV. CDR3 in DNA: TGTGCCAGCAGCTTAGATCACGGTCCTACCTACGAGCAGTACTTC. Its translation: CASSLDHGPTYEQYF.

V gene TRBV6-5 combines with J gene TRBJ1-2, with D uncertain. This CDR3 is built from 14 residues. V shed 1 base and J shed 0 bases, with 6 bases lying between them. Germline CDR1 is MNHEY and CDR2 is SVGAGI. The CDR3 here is CASSYLAANYGYTF. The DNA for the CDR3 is TGTGCCAGCAGTTACTTGGCTGCTAACTATGGCTACACCTTC.

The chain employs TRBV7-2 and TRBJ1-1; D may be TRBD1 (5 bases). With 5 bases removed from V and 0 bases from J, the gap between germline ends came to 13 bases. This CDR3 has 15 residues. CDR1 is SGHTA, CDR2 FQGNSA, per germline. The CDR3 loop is CASSPLGAMNTEAFF. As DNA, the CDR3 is TGTGCCAGCAGCCCCCTTGGGGCGATGAACACTGAAGCTTTCTTT.

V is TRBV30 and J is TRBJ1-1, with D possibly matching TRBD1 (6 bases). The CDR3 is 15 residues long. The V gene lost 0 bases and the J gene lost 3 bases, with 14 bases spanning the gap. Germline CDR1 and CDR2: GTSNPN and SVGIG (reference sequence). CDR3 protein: CAWSVLSPGDTEAFF. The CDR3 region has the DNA TGTGCCTGGAGTGTACTCAGTCCAGGGGACACTGAAGCTTTCTTT.

The CDR3 here is CASSSGVNYGYTF. The CDR3 nucleotides are TGTGCCAGCAGCTCCGGGGTTAACTATGGCTACACCTTC. The chain links TRBV7-3 to TRBJ1-2, with unresolved D. Germline loops: CDR1 SGHTA, CDR2 FQGTGA. This CDR3 spans 13 amino acids. The V gene lost 4 bases and the J gene lost 1 base, with 7 bases spanning the gap.

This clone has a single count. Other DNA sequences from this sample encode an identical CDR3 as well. The DNA of the CDR3 is TGTGCCAGCAGCCTGGGACTAAAGGGTGAGCAGTTCTTC. Translated, it gives CASSLGLKGEQFF. V gene TRBV12-3 or TRBV12-4 combines with J gene TRBJ2-1; 7 bases fit TRBD2. CDR3 length: 13 amino acids. V was clipped by 6 bases and J by 9 bases; unmatched bases: 8.

In DNA, the CDR3 is TGCAGCGTTGAGCGGGACCGAGGAAATCGGCTGTTTTTT. This sequence encodes CSVERDRGNRLFF. V and J are TRBV29-1 and TRBJ1-4; TRBD1 might be the D (5 bases). The CDR3 is made up of 13 amino acids. V lost 3 bases, J lost 14 bases, and 19 bases lay in between. The germline gives CDR1 SQVTM, CDR2 ANQGSEA.

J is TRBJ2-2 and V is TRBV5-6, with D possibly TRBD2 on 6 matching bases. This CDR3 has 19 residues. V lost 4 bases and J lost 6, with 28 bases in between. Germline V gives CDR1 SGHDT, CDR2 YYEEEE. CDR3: CASSPLKEGPNGLAGELFF. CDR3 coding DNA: TGTGCCAGCAGCCCCCTAAAGGAGGGGCCCAACGGTTTGGCCGGGGAGCTGTTTTTT.

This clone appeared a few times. DNA for the CDR3: TGTGCCAGAAGCTCAAGGGGGTACCCCTACGAGCAGTACTTC. This gives the protein CARSSRGYPYEQYF. The chain employs TRBV5-3 and TRBJ2-7, with a possible D match to TRBD1 (6 bases). TRBV5-3 is placed among ORFs of uncertain function. CDR3 length: 14 amino acids. V was trimmed by 3 bases and J by 2 bases, leaving 12 bases between them.

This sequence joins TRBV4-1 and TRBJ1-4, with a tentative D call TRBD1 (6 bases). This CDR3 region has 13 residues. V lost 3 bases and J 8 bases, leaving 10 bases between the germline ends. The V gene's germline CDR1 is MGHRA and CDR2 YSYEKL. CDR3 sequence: CASSQARGEKLFF. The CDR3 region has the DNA TGCGCCAGCAGCCAGGCAAGGGGGGAAAAACTGTTTTTT.

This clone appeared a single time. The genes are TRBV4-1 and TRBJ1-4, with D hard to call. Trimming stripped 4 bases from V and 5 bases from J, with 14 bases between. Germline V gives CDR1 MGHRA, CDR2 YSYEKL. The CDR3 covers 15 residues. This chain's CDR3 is CASSPVGGLNEKLFF. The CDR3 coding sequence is TGCGCCAGCAGCCCAGTCGGTGGGCTAAATGAAAAACTGTTTTTT.

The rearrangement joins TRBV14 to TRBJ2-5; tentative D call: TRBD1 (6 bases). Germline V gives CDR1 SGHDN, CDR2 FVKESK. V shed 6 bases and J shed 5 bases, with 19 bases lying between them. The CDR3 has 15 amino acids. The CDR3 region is CASSRLGQTAETQYF. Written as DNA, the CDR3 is TGTGCCAGCAGTCGCCTTGGACAGACAGCGGAGACCCAGTACTTC.

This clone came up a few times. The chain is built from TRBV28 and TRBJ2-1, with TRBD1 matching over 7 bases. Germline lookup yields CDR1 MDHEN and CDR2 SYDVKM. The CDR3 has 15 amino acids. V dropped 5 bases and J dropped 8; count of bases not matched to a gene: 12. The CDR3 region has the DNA TGTGCCAGCAGTATACGACAGGGCAATTTGGATGAGCAGTTCTTC. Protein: CASSIRQGNLDEQFF.

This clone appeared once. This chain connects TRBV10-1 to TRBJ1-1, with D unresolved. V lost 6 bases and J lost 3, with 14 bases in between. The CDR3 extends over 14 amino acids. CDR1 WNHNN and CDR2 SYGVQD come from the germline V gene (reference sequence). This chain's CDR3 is CASRSRESYTEAFF. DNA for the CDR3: TGCGCCAGCAGATCGAGGGAAAGTTACACTGAAGCTTTCTTT.